These 19 T cell receptor beta chains share one sample of origin, sequenced in a study of blood T cells in healthy people across ages. Sample-barcoded 5' priming and a J-beta primer mix drove a second PCR of about 6 to 12 cycles. MiXCR, applied by TCRdb to the 5' RACE reads, yields one record per CDR3 protein. The data hold more than 800,000 distinct CDR3 sequences, with 29% observed a single time. The specimen sequenced was blood. The receptors shown here come from a woman of 80 years or more in good health.

The chain couples TRBV5-5 to TRBJ1-4, with D maybe TRBD1 (5 bases). From germline, CDR1 is SGHKS and CDR2 YYEKEE (reference sequence). This CDR3 has 15 amino acids. Trimming left V 3 bases short and J 7 bases short, with 16 bases between. The CDR3 loop is CASSSNGGGREKLFF. In nucleotides, the CDR3 is TGTGCCAGCAGCTCTAATGGGGGGGGACGTGAAAAACTGTTTTTT.

Comment on this clonotype: This likely comes from a read error, as the CDR3 has no conserved phenylalanine or tryptophan at its end. The DNA is left out, because the CDR3 cannot be placed on it with certainty; the CDR3 is given as TCRdb lists it. The chain uses TRBV2 and TRBJ1-5. The CDR3 extends over 14 residues, inclusive of both ends. Germline V gene lookup returns CDR1 SNHLY and CDR2 FYNNEI. The CDR3 region is CASSVSGSNQPRHP.

This sequence joins TRBV7-2 and TRBJ2-1, with TRBD1 as a possible D gene (5 bases). Deletions cut 1 base from V and 5 bases from J, with 15 bases between. The CDR3 totals 16 residues. The germline V gene encodes CDR1 SGHTA and CDR2 FQGNSA. Written as DNA, the CDR3 is TGTGCCAGCAGCTTAGGTTCGGCAGGGCGCAACAATGAGCAGTTCTTC. Amino acids: CASSLGSAGRNNEQFF.

This clonotype came up many times. The V and J genes are TRBV25-1 and TRBJ2-3; D gene unclear. The CDR3 runs 13 residues. The V end was cut by 4 bases, the J end by 4 bases, with 9 bases between. The germline CDR1 and CDR2 sequences are MGHDK and SYGVNS. CDR3 nucleotides: TGTGCCAGCAGTGGGTTTGTCCCAGATACGCAGTATTTT. Amino acid sequence: CASSGFVPDTQYF. The variable domain in full, completed from reference TRBV25-1 and TRBJ2-3, reads EADIYQTPRYLVIGTGKKITLECSQTMGHDKMYWYQQDPGMELHLIHYSYGVNSTEKGDLSSESTVSRIRTEHFPLTLESARPSHTSQYLCASSGFVPDTQYFGPGTRLTVL.

This clonotype was observed at least ten times. This sequence joins TRBV4-2 and TRBJ2-5; 8 bases are shared with TRBD1. V was clipped by 1 base and J by 5 bases; unmatched bases: 3. CDR3 length: 14 amino acids. The germline V gene has CDR1 LGHNA and CDR2 YNFKEQ. CDR3 in amino acids: CASSQAWTGETQYF. The DNA for the CDR3 is TGTGCCAGCAGCCAAGCATGGACAGGGGAGACCCAGTACTTC.

This clonotype showed up just once. A much larger clonotype is one base distant, so this may be a read error. The chain links TRBV18 to TRBJ1-5; D is ambiguous. Trimming pared 6 bases from V and 5 bases from J, leaving 11 bases between. The CDR3 runs 13 residues. Germline V CDR1 and CDR2: KGHSH, LQKENI. CDR3 sequence (DNA): TGTGCCAGCTCGCCGTTGGACGATCAGCCCCAGCATTTT. Translation: CASSPLDDQPQHF.

V usage is TRBV6-2 or TRBV6-3 and J usage is TRBJ2-5; D assignment may be TRBD1 or TRBD2 (5 bases each). The J call may be wrong; the DNA end is better matched by TRBJ2-7. Germline V lookup: CDR1 MNHEY, CDR2 SVGEGT. This CDR3 spans 15 amino acids. The CDR3: CASSYQVLRGYEQYF. CDR3 bases: TGTGCCAGCAGTTATCAGGTTCTGAGGGGTTACGAGCAGTACTTC.

CDR3 in DNA: TGCAGTGCTAGGGGGACCGGCGACTATGGCTACACCTTC. This encodes CSARGTGDYGYTF. The chain has TRBV20-1 and TRBJ1-2, with D perhaps TRBD1 (5 bases). Germline V gene sequence: CDR1 DFQATT, CDR2 SNEGSKA (reference sequence). The CDR3 has 13 residues. V lost 3 bases, J lost 3 bases, and 11 bases lay in between.

As for this clonotype: This may arise from a read error, as a much more abundant clone is one base away. The rearrangement uses TRBV20-1 and TRBJ1-5; no definite D call. This CDR3 comprises 15 residues. From germline, CDR1 is DFQATT and CDR2 SNEGSKA (reference sequence). The CDR3 coding sequence is TGCAGTGCTAGACCCCATTCACTTAGCGATCAGCCCCAGCATTTT. Translation gives CSARPHSLSDQPQHF.

There are a few counts of this clonotype. This sequence joins TRBV7-9 and TRBJ1-2; 8 bases are shared with TRBD1. CDR1 and CDR2 from the germline V gene are SEHNR and FQNEAQ (reference sequence). The V segment lost 3 bases and the J segment 8 bases; nucleotides outside the gene matches: 5. CDR3 size: 13 residues. DNA of the CDR3: TGTGCCAGCAGCTTTACGGGACAGGACGGCTACACCTTC. Translated: CASSFTGQDGYTF.

This clonotype was seen a few times. This clone may be a read error of a much larger clone one base away. The chain is built from TRBV18 and TRBJ2-1; 14 bases line up with TRBD2. V shed 4 bases and J 11 bases; nucleotides not matched to a gene: 10. The CDR3 extends over 16 amino acids. Germline-derived CDR1 and CDR2 are KGHSH and LQKENI. This chain's CDR3 is CASSRGLAGVNHKQFF. The CDR3 DNA sequence: TGTGCCAGCTCACGGGGACTAGCGGGGGTGAACCATAAGCAGTTCTTC.

This clonotype was seen many times. The J gene is TRBJ2-7, the V gene TRBV7-9; 7 bases match TRBD1. Looked up from germline, CDR1 is SEHNR and CDR2 is FQNEAQ (reference sequence). Germline trimming cut 1 base from V and 7 bases from J; bases unmatched to any gene: 7. The CDR3 is 14 residues long. This chain's CDR3 is CASSLGQGSREQYF. As DNA, the CDR3 is TGTGCCAGCAGCTTAGGACAGGGATCGCGGGAGCAGTACTTC.

This clonotype was seen at least ten times. The chain links TRBV20-1 to TRBJ2-7; the D gene is possibly TRBD1 (6 bases). V gave up 2 bases and J gave up 6 bases, with 11 bases separating them. The CDR3 covers 12 residues. Germline values: CDR1 DFQATT, CDR2 SNEGSKA (reference sequence). CDR3 sequence reads: CSARPGDGEQYF. CDR3 DNA: TGCAGTGCTAGACCAGGGGACGGCGAGCAGTACTTC.

The J gene is TRBJ1-1, the V gene TRBV6-1; a weak D match, TRBD1 (6 bases). Germline CDR1 reads MNHNS; CDR2 reads SASEGT. The length of the CDR3 is 13 residues. CDR3: CVSRIKRGTEAFF. CDR3 nucleotides: TGTGTCAGTAGGATTAAAAGGGGGACTGAAGCTTTCTTT.

The chain joins TRBV27 to TRBJ2-3, with 10 bases aligning to TRBD2. V dropped 8 bases and J dropped 7; count of bases not matched to a gene: 12. CDR3 length equals 15 residues. Germline lookup yields CDR1 MNHEY and CDR2 SMNVEV (reference sequence). CDR3 sequence: CASRDSGGISNTQYF. In nucleotides, the CDR3 is TGTGCCAGCCGGGATAGCGGGGGGATTTCTAATACGCAGTATTTT.

This clonotype appeared many times. The V call is TRBV27, the J call TRBJ2-1; 13 nucleotides match TRBD2. Germline CDR1 is MNHEY and CDR2 is SMNVEV (reference sequence). The trim removed 5 bases at V and 1 base at J, leaving 8 bases unmatched. This CDR3 is built from 18 residues. The CDR3, as DNA: TGTGCCAGCAGTCTCCTGACTAGCGGGGGGTGGTCCTACAATGAGCAGTTCTTC. Amino acid sequence: CASSLLTSGGWSYNEQFF.

The chain uses TRBV12-3 or TRBV12-4 and TRBJ2-3; 8 bases map to TRBD2. The J segment lost 4 bases and the V segment lost 0 bases, leaving 12 bases of the junction unmatched. CDR3 length equals 18 residues. The CDR3 loop is CASSLAPASGFRADTQYF. The CDR3 DNA reads as TGTGCCAGCAGTTTAGCCCCCGCTAGCGGGTTTAGAGCAGATACGCAGTATTTT.

The CDR3 loop is CASSEWQGKQYF. The CDR3 nucleotides read TGCGCCAGCAGTGAGTGGCAGGGAAAGCAGTATTTT. The chain uses TRBV10-2 and TRBJ2-3; D might be TRBD1 (5 bases). CDR3 length: 12 residues. Per germline, CDR1 WSHSY and CDR2 SAAADI. Trimming shortened V by 1 base and J by 11 bases, and 10 bases separated the two germline ends.

This clonotype has just a few counts. A much bigger clone sits one base away, suggesting this may be a read error. The rearrangement joins TRBV3-1 to TRBJ2-7, with D uncertain. The germline V gene has CDR1 LGHDT and CDR2 YNNKEL (reference sequence). V dropped 7 bases and J dropped 5 bases, with 21 bases sitting between them. The CDR3 is 15 residues long. The CDR3 here is CASNPRGLPLDEQYF. The CDR3 DNA is TGTGCCAGCAACCCAAGAGGCCTCCCGCTGGACGAGCAGTACTTC.